The 29 T cell receptor beta chains given below trace back to one sample, sequenced in a study of blood T cell repertoires in COVID-19. This table comes from immunoSEQ multiplex PCR, and its TCRdb copy is limited to in-frame clones, with some not included. The sample has some 340,000 clones, about 86% seen once; the top ten hold 3%. The sequenced material came from peripheral blood. The receptors originated from a man between 25 and 39 years old with active or convalescent COVID-19.

The rearrangement joins TRBV19 to TRBJ1-3, with D unclear. There are 13 residues in the CDR3. V was pared by 9 bases and J by 0 bases, with 9 bases between. Germline CDR1 LNHDA, CDR2 SQIVND (reference sequence). CDR3 in amino acids: CASIPSSGNTIYF. The CDR3 DNA follows: TGTGCCAGCATACCCAGCTCTGGAAACACCATATATTTT.

CDR3 in DNA: TGTGCCAGCAGTTACTCGAGTAGTAACTCCTACGAGCAGTACTTC. Residues: CASSYSSSNSYEQYF. The chain couples TRBV27 to TRBJ2-7; D uncertain. Germline assignment: CDR1 MNHEY and CDR2 SMNVEV (reference sequence). The CDR3 has 15 residues. Trimming left V 4 bases short and J 0 bases short, with 13 bases between.

This clone was found once. The CDR3 region is CASSYVRLNYGYTF. CDR3 coding DNA: TGTGCCAGCAGTTACGTCAGGTTAAACTATGGCTACACCTTC. V is TRBV6-2 or TRBV6-3 and J is TRBJ1-2; D is ambiguous. CDR3 size: 14 residues. V shed 2 bases and J shed 2 bases, with 9 bases lying between them. Germline lookup yields CDR1 MNHEY and CDR2 SVGEGT.

CDR3 DNA: TGTGCCAGCCTACCCGGGGGGCTGAACTATGGCTACACCTTC. Protein product: CASLPGGLNYGYTF. The chain recombines TRBV28 with TRBJ1-2, with D perhaps matching TRBD1 (6 bases). The germline gives CDR1 MDHEN, CDR2 SYDVKM. CDR3 length equals 14 residues. With 8 bases removed from V and 2 bases from J, the gap between germline ends came to 15 bases.

V and J are TRBV7-3 and TRBJ2-3; 11 bases match TRBD2. Trimming at V came to 5 bases and at J to 5 bases, leaving 9 bases not matched to a gene. There are 16 residues in the CDR3. CDR1 SGHTA and CDR2 FQGTGA come from the germline V gene. The CDR3 nucleotides are TGTGCCAGCAGCACTCTAGCGGGGGGAATAGGAGATACGCAGTATTTT. This sequence encodes CASSTLAGGIGDTQYF.

V usage is TRBV6-1 and J usage is TRBJ2-5; 10 nucleotides line up with TRBD2. Germline values: CDR1 MNHNS, CDR2 SASEGT. This CDR3 spans 17 amino acids. Losses at the gene ends were 3 bases for V and 2 bases for J; bases not matched to a gene: 9. As DNA, the CDR3 is TGTGCCAGCAGTGATTTACTAGCGGGGCGATTACAAGAGACCCAGTACTTC. Protein: CASSDLLAGRLQETQYF.

The chain couples TRBV7-2 to TRBJ2-3; 9 bases align to TRBD2. The CDR3 is made up of 18 amino acids. Germline V gene lookup returns CDR1 SGHTA and CDR2 FQGNSA. Germline trimming cut 3 bases from V and 3 bases from J; bases unmatched to any gene: 13. The CDR3 coding sequence is TGTGCCAGCAGCTTGAGGCGGGAGGGCCCTCGGTGGACAGATACGCAGTATTTT. Translated: CASSLRREGPRWTDTQYF.

The J gene is TRBJ2-1, the V gene TRBV19, with 8 bases fitting TRBD2. Germline trimming cut 5 bases from V and 0 bases from J; bases unmatched to any gene: 12. This CDR3 comprises 18 residues. The germline V gene has CDR1 LNHDA and CDR2 SQIVND (reference sequence). DNA for the CDR3: TGTGCCAGTAGTGGGGGCATTAGCGGGACTTTCTCCTACAATGAGCAGTTCTTC. It codes for CASSGGISGTFSYNEQFF.

This chain joins TRBV28 and TRBJ1-4, with 9 bases lining up with TRBD1. Germline V lookup: CDR1 MDHEN, CDR2 SYDVKM. The CDR3 is 16 residues long. The trim removed 4 bases at V and 4 bases at J, leaving 7 bases unmatched. This CDR3 is CASSSLYRGHNEKLFF. The CDR3, as DNA: TGTGCCAGCAGTTCGTTATACAGGGGGCATAATGAAAAACTGTTTTTT.

The CDR3 DNA is TGTGCCAGCAGTTTAATAAATCCAGCGGGCAATGAGCAGTTCTTC. This encodes CASSLINPAGNEQFF. This chain links TRBV28 with TRBJ2-1, with a possible D match to TRBD2 (6 bases). With 2 bases removed from V and 6 bases from J, the gap between germline ends came to 14 bases. CDR1 MDHEN and CDR2 SYDVKM come from the germline V gene. This CDR3 spans 15 amino acids.

This chain links TRBV5-1 with TRBJ2-1; 9 positions match TRBD1. Germline V gives CDR1 SGHRS, CDR2 YFSETQ. CDR3 size: 14 residues. The ends lost 5 bases at V and 7 bases at J; junction bases unmatched: 7. For the CDR3, the DNA is TGCGCCAGCAGTTGGGACAGGGTAGGGAATGAGCAGTTCTTC. Amino acid sequence: CASSWDRVGNEQFF.

The rearrangement joins TRBV7-8 to TRBJ2-2; 9 bases match TRBD1. Trimming took 5 bases from V and 5 from J; bases not matched to a gene: 6. The CDR3 covers 15 residues. Germline loops: CDR1 SGHVS, CDR2 FQNEAQ. CDR3 DNA sequence: TGTGCCAGCAGCCACAGGGGGCAAGGGACCGGGGAGCTGTTTTTT. Its protein is CASSHRGQGTGELFF. The full variable domain, with the rest looked up from reference TRBV7-8 and TRBJ2-2, is GAGVSQSPRYKVAKRGQDVALRCDPISGHVSLFWYQQALGQGPEFLTYFQNEAQLDKSGLPSDRFFAERPEGSVSTLKIQRTQQEDSAVYLCASSHRGQGTGELFFGEGSRLTVL.

V and J are TRBV6-5 and TRBJ2-5; a weak D match, TRBD1 (5 bases). The V gene's germline CDR1 is MNHEY and CDR2 SVGAGI. V shed 10 bases and J shed 4 bases, with 16 bases lying between them. This CDR3 region has 13 residues. The CDR3: CATSGWASETQYF. The DNA of the CDR3 is TGTGCCACCTCAGGGTGGGCATCAGAGACCCAGTACTTC.

The V call is TRBV6-2 or TRBV6-3, the J call TRBJ1-4, with D unresolved. Trimming pared 0 bases from V and 5 bases from J, leaving 13 bases between. The CDR3 loop spans 16 amino acids. The germline V gene encodes CDR1 MNHEY and CDR2 SVGEGT. The CDR3 region is CASSYSSHAANEKLFF. The CDR3 region has the DNA TGTGCCAGCAGTTACTCCTCACATGCCGCCAATGAAAAACTGTTTTTT.

The rearrangement joins TRBV24-1 to TRBJ2-3; 8 bases fit TRBD2. Looked up from germline, CDR1 is KGHDR and CDR2 is SFDVKD. This CDR3 is built from 12 residues. The V and J ends lost 7 bases and 10 bases, in that order; junction bases with no gene match: 6. The CDR3 sequence: CATSRLASPQYF. The DNA for the CDR3 is TGTGCCACCAGCAGACTAGCGTCCCCGCAGTATTTT.

This sequence joins TRBV28 and TRBJ1-1; D may be TRBD1 (5 bases). This CDR3 comprises 14 residues. Germline lookup yields CDR1 MDHEN and CDR2 SYDVKM. Trimming stripped 1 base from V and 5 bases from J, with 11 bases between. In DNA form, the CDR3 reads TGTGCCAGCAGTTTATCCCAGGAGGGGACTGAAGCTTTCTTT. Its protein is CASSLSQEGTEAFF.

The J gene is TRBJ2-5, the V gene TRBV12-5, with 8 positions matching TRBD1. The CDR3 spans 15 residues. The germline V gene encodes CDR1 LGHNT and CDR2 FRNRAP. Unmatched junction bases numbered 8, after V lost 3 bases and J lost 5 bases. CDR3 protein: CASGLGGQARETQYF. CDR3 in DNA: TGTGCTAGTGGTTTAGGGGGACAGGCCCGGGAGACCCAGTACTTC.

The chain links TRBV19 to TRBJ1-1; 7 bases fit TRBD1. The CDR3 has 14 amino acids. The junction had 11 bases not matched to a gene; V was cut back by 4 bases and J by 9 bases. From germline, CDR1 is LNHDA and CDR2 SQIVND (reference sequence). The CDR3 DNA follows: TGTGCCAGTAGTACCGGGGACAGATTCCACAAAGCTTTCTTT. It codes for CASSTGDRFHKAFF.

In its sample, this clone was seen once. The chain has TRBV27 and TRBJ1-4; 7 bases are shared with TRBD1. The germline gives CDR1 MNHEY, CDR2 SMNVEV (reference sequence). The junction had 13 bases not matched to a gene; V was cut back by 8 bases and J by 7 bases. The CDR3 has 15 amino acids. The CDR3 protein is CASGHYRGVGEKLFF. CDR3 nucleotide sequence: TGTGCCAGCGGCCACTACAGGGGCGTTGGTGAAAAACTGTTTTTT.

The chain carries TRBV10-3 and TRBJ1-5, with D maybe TRBD1 (6 bases). The V end was cut by 3 bases, the J end by 4 bases, with 13 bases between. This CDR3 is built from 15 residues. The V gene's germline CDR1 is ENHRY and CDR2 SYGVKD. CDR3 DNA sequence: TGTGCCATCAGTGAAGGGGGACGCGCGAATCAGCCCCAGCATTTT. Amino acids: CAISEGGRANQPQHF.

The chain is built from TRBV18 and TRBJ2-3; TRBD2 matches at 9 bases. The CDR3 loop spans 16 amino acids. Trimming at V came to 0 bases and at J to 2 bases, leaving 3 bases not matched to a gene. The germline CDR1 and CDR2 sequences are KGHSH and LQKENI. The CDR3 spells CASSPPLAGFTDTQYF. In DNA form, the CDR3 reads TGTGCCAGCTCACCACCCCTAGCGGGATTCACAGATACGCAGTATTTT.

The V call is TRBV29-1, the J call TRBJ2-7; maybe TRBD2 (6 bases). The ends were cut back, 2 bases at V and 7 bases at J, with 21 bases in the middle. The CDR3 loop spans 15 amino acids. Germline loops: CDR1 SQVTM, CDR2 ANQGSEA. CDR3 in amino acids: CSVESTRRRGREQYF. The CDR3 region has the DNA TGCAGCGTTGAATCAACCCGAAGGAGGGGCAGAGAGCAGTACTTC.

The chain employs TRBV19 and TRBJ1-5, with D possibly TRBD1 on 5 matching bases. V dropped 9 bases and J dropped 2 bases, with 17 bases sitting between them. The germline V gene encodes CDR1 LNHDA and CDR2 SQIVND (reference sequence). The CDR3 runs 15 residues. The DNA of the CDR3 is TGTGCCAGCGAGCGAGGGAGGGGCGGCAATCAGCCCCAGCATTTT. Translation gives CASERGRGGNQPQHF.

The genes are TRBV6-1 and TRBJ1-1; D call uncertain. Germline V gene sequence: CDR1 MNHNS, CDR2 SASEGT. The CDR3 covers 10 residues. Trimming cost V 0 bases and J 13 bases, with 6 bases left between them. Here the CDR3 reads CASSEAQFFF. The DNA of the CDR3 is TGTGCCAGCAGTGAAGCACAGTTTTTCTTT.

The chain couples TRBV4-2 to TRBJ1-1; D perhaps matches TRBD1 (6 bases). This CDR3 is built from 16 residues. Germline values: CDR1 LGHNA, CDR2 YNFKEQ. V was shortened by 2 bases and J by 1 base, with 14 bases between the two germline ends. CDR3 in amino acids: CASSQPGGGANTEAFF. The CDR3 DNA is TGTGCCAGCAGCCAACCAGGCGGGGGGGCGAACACTGAAGCTTTCTTT.

The J gene is TRBJ1-1, the V gene TRBV7-9; TRBD1 matches at 7 bases. This CDR3 is built from 14 residues. V trimming: 5 bases; J trimming: 3 bases; junction bases outside the gene matches: 6. Per germline, CDR1 SEHNR and CDR2 FQNEAQ (reference sequence). CDR3 coding DNA: TGTGCCAGCAGCCCCCACCAGGGGGACACTGAAGCTTTCTTT. It yields the protein CASSPHQGDTEAFF.

The chain uses TRBV7-3 and TRBJ2-7, with a weak D call TRBD2 (6 bases). V lost 5 bases and J lost 0, with 17 bases in between. Germline V gene data show CDR1 as SGHTA and CDR2 as FQGTGA. CDR3 length: 16 amino acids. CDR3 bases: TGTGCCAGCAGCCCCAAGGGCGGGGACTTCTCCTACGAGCAGTACTTC. Translation: CASSPKGGDFSYEQYF.

The V gene is TRBV15, the J gene TRBJ1-1; no firm D call. Trimming took off 0 bases at V and 2 bases at J, with 10 bases between the two ends. The CDR3 extends over 15 amino acids. Germline V gene data show CDR1 as LNHNV and CDR2 as YYDKDF (reference sequence). In DNA form, the CDR3 reads TGTGCCACCAGCAGAGAGCCGGGAGGCAACACTGAAGCTTTCTTT. Its protein is CATSREPGGNTEAFF.

Notes on this clone: The identical CDR3 is also encoded by other nucleotide sequences in the sample. The CDR3 here is CSVAGGTYNEQFF. CDR3 sequence (DNA): TGCAGCGTTGCAGGGGGTACCTACAATGAGCAGTTCTTC. The chain links TRBV29-1 to TRBJ2-1, with TRBD1 identical over 7 bases. CDR3 length: 13 amino acids. The V and J ends lost 4 bases and 2 bases, in that order; junction bases with no gene match: 2. The germline V gene encodes CDR1 SQVTM and CDR2 ANQGSEA.